This is a list of T cell receptor beta chains from one sample in a study of blood T cell repertoires in COVID-19. Produced via immunoSEQ multiplex PCR; TCRdb's table is partial and in-frame only. Seen here are just over 95,000 clones, approximately 82% observed once, and the top ten hold around 4.1%. The sample consisted of peripheral blood. These receptors all stem from a man between 60 and 75 years old with acute or convalescent COVID-19. The CDR3 runs from the conserved cysteine through the conserved F or W. A D gene is named only where the DNA matches it firmly. Some rows mark clone size as missing; the rest say once, few, many or name a class of expanded clone.

>-|TRBV5-8|TRBJ2-6|-
CASSFSRDRAGANVLTF
TGTGCCAGCAGCTTTAGCAGGGATCGGGCTGGGGCCAACGTCCTGACTTTC
>-|TRBV19|TRBJ2-6|TRBD1
CASSTGTGFSNVLTF
TGTGCCAGTAGTACGGGGACAGGGTTTTCCAACGTCCTGACTTTC
>-|TRBV5-4|TRBJ1-2|-
CANRSARGDRSDYGYTF
TGTGCCAACCGATCAGCTAGGGGTGACAGATCCGACTATGGCTACACCTTC
>-|TRBV27|TRBJ2-3|TRBD2
CASRPAGGTDTQYF
TGTGCCAGCAGACCAGCGGGAGGCACAGATACGCAGTATTTT
>-|TRBV14|TRBJ2-1|-
CASSPRVDEQFF
TGTGCCAGCAGCCCCAGGGTCGATGAGCAGTTCTTC
>-|TRBV11-2|TRBJ2-1|-
CASSLAGSYPNEQFF
TGTGCCAGCAGCTTAGCAGGGTCCTACCCCAATGAGCAGTTCTTC
>-|TRBV5-1|TRBJ1-2|TRBD1
CASSPDRSNYGYTF
TGCGCCAGCAGCCCGGACAGGAGCAACTATGGCTACACCTTC
>-|TRBV27|TRBJ1-1|TRBD1
CASSLFFGTESHTEAFF
TGTGCCAGCAGTTTATTTTTCGGGACAGAGTCTCACACTGAAGCTTTCTTT
>-|TRBV19|TRBJ1-1|TRBD1
CASSIWTGNTEAFF
TGTGCCAGTAGTATATGGACAGGGAACACTGAAGCTTTCTTT
>-|TRBV11-2|TRBJ1-5|-
CASSLARNISNQPQHF
TGTGCCAGCAGCTTAGCGAGGAATATTAGCAATCAGCCCCAGCATTTT
>-|TRBV6-1|TRBJ2-1|TRBD2
CASSEQLAGGYEQFF
TGTGCCAGCAGTGAACAGCTAGCGGGGGGCTATGAGCAGTTCTTC
>-|TRBV5-4|TRBJ2-1|-
CASSFLGASSYNEQFF
TGTGCCAGCAGCTTTTTGGGGGCGAGCTCCTACAATGAGCAGTTCTTC
>-|TRBV6-5|TRBJ1-1|-
CASSYEGKNTEAFF
TGTGCCAGCAGTTACGAGGGAAAGAACACTGAAGCTTTCTTT
>-|TRBV29-1|TRBJ2-1|-
CSVGAGSYNEQFF
TGCAGCGTTGGCGCCGGCTCCTACAATGAGCAGTTCTTC
>-|TRBV7-9|TRBJ2-1|-
CASSSLGGNGHEQFF
TGTGCCAGCAGCTCTTTGGGCGGGAACGGGCATGAGCAGTTCTTC
>few|TRBV6-6|TRBJ1-2|TRBD1
CASSPDRQLNYGYTF
TGTGCCAGCAGCCCGGACAGGCAGTTGAACTATGGCTACACCTTC
>once|TRBV7-2|TRBJ1-5|-
CASSLDLRPQHF
TGTGCCAGCAGCTTAGATCTCCGGCCCCAGCATTTT
>-|TRBV3-1/TRBV3-2|TRBJ1-2|-
CASSPIGEYGYTF
TGTGCCAGCAGCCCGATCGGAGAGTATGGCTACACCTTC
>many|TRBV20-1|TRBJ2-1|TRBD2
CSASRLAGLTYNEQFF
TGCAGTGCTAGTCGGCTAGCGGGATTGACCTACAATGAGCAGTTCTTC
>-|TRBV10-2|TRBJ1-3|TRBD1
CASSRGTDGNTIYF
TGCGCCAGCAGTCGCGGGACAGATGGAAACACCATATATTTT
>-|TRBV28|TRBJ1-2|TRBD1
CASSTGGAVRGYTF
TGTGCCAGCAGTACAGGGGGCGCGGTTCGTGGCTACACCTTC
>-|TRBV7-2|TRBJ2-5|-
CASSLEAEETQYF
TGTGCCAGCAGCTTAGAAGCGGAAGAGACCCAGTACTTC
>-|TRBV5-1|TRBJ1-2|TRBD1
CASRSTGGLGGYTF
TGCGCCAGCAGGTCGACAGGGGGTTTGGGTGGCTACACCTTC
>once|TRBV15|TRBJ1-6|-
CATSRDSGSNSPLHF
TGTGCCACCAGCAGAGATAGCGGCAGCAATTCACCCCTCCACTTT
>-|TRBV7-2|TRBJ2-5|TRBD2
CASSSWRPSGSSAETQYF
TGTGCCAGCAGCAGTTGGAGGCCTAGCGGGAGCAGTGCGGAGACCCAGTACTTC
>-|TRBV9|TRBJ2-3|-
CASSYTLTDTQYF
TGTGCCAGCAGCTACACCCTCACAGATACGCAGTATTTT
>-|TRBV9|TRBJ2-3|TRBD2
CASSVGVAGGSTDTQYF
TGTGCCAGCAGCGTAGGAGTTGCGGGGGGAAGCACAGATACGCAGTATTTT
>-|TRBV2|TRBJ1-5|-
CASNTQISNQPQHF
TGTGCCAGCAATACACAGATTAGCAATCAGCCCCAGCATTTT
>-|TRBV7-9|TRBJ2-5|TRBD1
CASSLTSGTGGETQYF
TGTGCCAGCAGCTTAACATCTGGGACAGGGGGAGAGACCCAGTACTTC